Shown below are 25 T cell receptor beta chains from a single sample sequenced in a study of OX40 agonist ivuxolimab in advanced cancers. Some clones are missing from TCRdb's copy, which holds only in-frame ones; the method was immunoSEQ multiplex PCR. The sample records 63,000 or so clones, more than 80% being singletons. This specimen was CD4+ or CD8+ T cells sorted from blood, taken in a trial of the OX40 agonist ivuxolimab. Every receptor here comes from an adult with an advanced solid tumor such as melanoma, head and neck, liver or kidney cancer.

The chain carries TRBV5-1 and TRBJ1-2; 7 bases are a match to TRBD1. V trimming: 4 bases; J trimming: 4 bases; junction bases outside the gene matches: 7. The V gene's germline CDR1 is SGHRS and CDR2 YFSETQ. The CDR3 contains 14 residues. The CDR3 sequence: CASSSASGGYGYTF. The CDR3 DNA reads TGCGCCAGCAGCAGCGCCTCAGGGGGCTATGGCTACACCTTC.

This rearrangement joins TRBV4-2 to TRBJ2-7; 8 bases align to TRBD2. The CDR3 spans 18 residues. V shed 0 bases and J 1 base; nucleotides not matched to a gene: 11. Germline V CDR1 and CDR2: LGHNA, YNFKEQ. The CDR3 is CASSQDHPAGVLSYEQYF. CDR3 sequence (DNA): TGTGCCAGCAGCCAAGATCATCCAGCGGGGGTGCTATCCTACGAGCAGTACTTC.

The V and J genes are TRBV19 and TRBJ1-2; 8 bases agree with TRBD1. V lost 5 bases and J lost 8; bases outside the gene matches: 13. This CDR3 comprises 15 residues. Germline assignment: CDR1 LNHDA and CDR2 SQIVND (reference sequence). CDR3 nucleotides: TGTGCCAGTAGTGCCGACGACAGGGGCGTAGGGGGCTACACCTTC. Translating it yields CASSADDRGVGGYTF.

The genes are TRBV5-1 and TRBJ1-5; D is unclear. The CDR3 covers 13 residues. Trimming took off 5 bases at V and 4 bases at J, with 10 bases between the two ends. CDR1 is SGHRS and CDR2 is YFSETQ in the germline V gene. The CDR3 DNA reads TGCGCCAGCAGGCACGGGGAGAATCAGCCCCAGCATTTT. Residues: CASRHGENQPQHF.

For the CDR3, the DNA is TGTGCCAGCAGCTTACACAGGGCCGGGGAGCTGTTTTTT. This encodes CASSLHRAGELFF. The rearrangement joins TRBV7-2 to TRBJ2-2; TRBD1 might be the D (6 bases). Between the trimmed V and J ends, which lost 2 bases and 6 bases, there was a span of 7 bases. Germline V gene lookup returns CDR1 SGHTA and CDR2 FQGNSA. The CDR3 covers 13 residues.

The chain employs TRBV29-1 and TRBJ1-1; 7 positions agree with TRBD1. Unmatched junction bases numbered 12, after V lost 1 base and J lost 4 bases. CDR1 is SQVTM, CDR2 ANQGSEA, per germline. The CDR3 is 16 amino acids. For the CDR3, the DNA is TGCAGCGTTGAAGGAGGAGGGGGCGCCTCTCCCACTGAAGCTTTCTTT. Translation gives CSVEGGGGASPTEAFF.

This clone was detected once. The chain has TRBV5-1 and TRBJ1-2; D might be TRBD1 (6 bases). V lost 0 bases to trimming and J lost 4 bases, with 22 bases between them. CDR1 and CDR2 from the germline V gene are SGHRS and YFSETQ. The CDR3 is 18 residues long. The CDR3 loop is CASSLVAGTSTISYGYTF. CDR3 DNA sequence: TGCGCCAGCAGCTTGGTCGCCGGGACAAGCACCATTTCCTATGGCTACACCTTC.

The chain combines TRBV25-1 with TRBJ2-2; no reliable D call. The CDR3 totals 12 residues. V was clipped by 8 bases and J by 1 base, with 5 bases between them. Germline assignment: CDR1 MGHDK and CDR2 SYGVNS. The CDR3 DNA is TGTGCCAGCCGAGGGAACACCGGGGAGCTGTTTTTT. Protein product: CASRGNTGELFF.

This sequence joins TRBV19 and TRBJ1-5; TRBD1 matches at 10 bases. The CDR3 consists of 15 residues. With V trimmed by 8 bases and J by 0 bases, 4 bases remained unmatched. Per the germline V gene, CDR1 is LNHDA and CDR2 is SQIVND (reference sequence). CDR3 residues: CASRTGGYSNQPQHF. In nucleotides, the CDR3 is TGTGCCAGTCGGACAGGGGGATATAGCAATCAGCCCCAGCATTTT. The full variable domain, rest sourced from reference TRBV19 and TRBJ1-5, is DGGITQSPKYLFRKEGQNVTLSCEQNLNHDAMYWYRQDPGQGLRLIYYSQIVNDFQKGDIAEGYSVSREKKESFPLTVTSAQKNPTAFYLCASRTGGYSNQPQHFGDGTRLSIL.

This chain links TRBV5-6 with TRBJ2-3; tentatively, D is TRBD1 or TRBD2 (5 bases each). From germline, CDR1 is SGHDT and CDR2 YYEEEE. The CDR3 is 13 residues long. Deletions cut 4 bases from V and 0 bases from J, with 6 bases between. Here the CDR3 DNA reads TGTGCCAGCAGCCGGGACAGCACAGATACGCAGTATTTT. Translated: CASSRDSTDTQYF.

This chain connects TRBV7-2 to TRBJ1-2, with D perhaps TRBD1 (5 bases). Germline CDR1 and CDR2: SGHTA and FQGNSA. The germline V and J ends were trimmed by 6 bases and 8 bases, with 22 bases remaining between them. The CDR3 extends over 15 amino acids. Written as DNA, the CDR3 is TGTGCCAGCAGGACAACCTCGGGGGGAGGGATGGGCTACACCTTC. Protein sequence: CASRTTSGGGMGYTF.

CDR3 sequence (DNA): TGTGCCAGCAGCAAAGTGATTCCCCCTTGGAGCTCCTACAATGAGCAGTTCTTC. This encodes CASSKVIPPWSSYNEQFF. V gene TRBV21-1 combines with J gene TRBJ2-1; TRBD2, as called in the table, went unchecked against the DNA. TRBV21-1 is labeled a pseudogene. The CDR3 consists of 18 residues.

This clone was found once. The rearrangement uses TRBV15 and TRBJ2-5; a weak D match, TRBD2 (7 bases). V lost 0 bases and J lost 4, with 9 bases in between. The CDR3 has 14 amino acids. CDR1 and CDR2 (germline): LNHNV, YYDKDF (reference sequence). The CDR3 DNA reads TGTGCCACCAGCAGAGATCGGGGGGCAGAGACCCAGTACTTC. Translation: CATSRDRGAETQYF.

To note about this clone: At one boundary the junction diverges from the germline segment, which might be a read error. The CDR3 loop is CASSQDLSVNAEAFF. The CDR3 DNA is TGTGCCAGCAGCCAAGATCTCTCGGTGAACGCTGAAGCTTTCTTT. The rearrangement joins TRBV4-2 to TRBJ1-1, with no clear D. Germline CDR1 and CDR2: LGHNA and YNFKEQ. This CDR3 has 15 amino acids.

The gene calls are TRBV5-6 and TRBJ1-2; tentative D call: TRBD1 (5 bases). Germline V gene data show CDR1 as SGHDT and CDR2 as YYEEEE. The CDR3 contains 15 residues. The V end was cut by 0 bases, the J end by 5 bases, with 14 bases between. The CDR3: CASSLGPGVEYGYTF. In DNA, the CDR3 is TGTGCCAGCAGCTTGGGGCCGGGGGTGGAATATGGCTACACCTTC. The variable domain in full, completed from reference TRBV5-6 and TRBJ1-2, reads DAGVTQSPTHLIKTRGQQVTLRCSPKSGHDTVSWYQQALGQGPQFIFQYYEEEERQRGNFPDRFSGHQFPNYSSELNVNALLLGDSALYLCASSLGPGVEYGYTFGSGTRLTVV.

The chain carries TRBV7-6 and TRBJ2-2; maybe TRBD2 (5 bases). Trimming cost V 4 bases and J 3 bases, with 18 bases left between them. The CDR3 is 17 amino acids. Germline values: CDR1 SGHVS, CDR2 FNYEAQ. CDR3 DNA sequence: TGTGCCAGCAGCTCGAGGACGGGGAGAGGTGACACCGGGGAGCTGTTTTTT. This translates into CASSSRTGRGDTGELFF.

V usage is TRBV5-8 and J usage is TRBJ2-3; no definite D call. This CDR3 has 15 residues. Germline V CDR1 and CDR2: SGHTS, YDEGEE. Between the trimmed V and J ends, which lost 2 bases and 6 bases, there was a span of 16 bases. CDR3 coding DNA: TGTGCCAGCAGCTTTGGGTTAAGGGCCCCCGATACGCAGTATTTT. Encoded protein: CASSFGLRAPDTQYF.

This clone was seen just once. The CDR3 DNA reads as TGTGCCAGTAGTATTACCGGGAGCTCCTACAATGAGCAGTTCTTC. As protein: CASSITGSSYNEQFF. The V call is TRBV19, the J call TRBJ2-1; tentatively, D is TRBD2 (6 bases). The V and J ends lost 3 bases and 0 bases respectively, with 9 bases between them. This CDR3 spans 15 amino acids. CDR1 is LNHDA, CDR2 SQIVND, per germline (reference sequence).

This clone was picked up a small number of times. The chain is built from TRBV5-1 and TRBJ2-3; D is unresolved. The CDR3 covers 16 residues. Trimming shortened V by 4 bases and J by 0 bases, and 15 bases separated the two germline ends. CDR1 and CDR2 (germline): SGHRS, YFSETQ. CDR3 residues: CASSPVGHPSTDTQYF. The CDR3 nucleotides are TGCGCCAGCAGCCCGGTTGGGCATCCGAGCACAGATACGCAGTATTTT.

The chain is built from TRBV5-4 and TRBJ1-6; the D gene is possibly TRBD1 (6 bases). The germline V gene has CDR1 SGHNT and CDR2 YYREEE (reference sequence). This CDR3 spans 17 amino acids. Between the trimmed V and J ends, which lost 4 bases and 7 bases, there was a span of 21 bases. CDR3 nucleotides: TGTGCCAGCAGCAACCGGAAGACAGGCCGCGCGAATTCACCCCTCCACTTT. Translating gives CASSNRKTGRANSPLHF.

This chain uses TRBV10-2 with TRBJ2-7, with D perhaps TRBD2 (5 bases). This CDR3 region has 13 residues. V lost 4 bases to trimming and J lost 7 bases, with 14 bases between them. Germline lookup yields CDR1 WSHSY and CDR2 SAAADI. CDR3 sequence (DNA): TGCGCCAGCAGTGCGGGCCGAGGAGGTGAGCAGTACTTC. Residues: CASSAGRGGEQYF.

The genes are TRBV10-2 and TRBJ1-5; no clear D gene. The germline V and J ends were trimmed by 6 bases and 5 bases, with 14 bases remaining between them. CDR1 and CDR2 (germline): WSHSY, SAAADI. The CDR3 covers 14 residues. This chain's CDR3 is CASREVNQDQPQHF. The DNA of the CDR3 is TGCGCCAGCAGAGAGGTTAATCAGGATCAGCCCCAGCATTTT.

This CDR3 is CASSLSTRKDEQYF. The CDR3, as DNA: TGTGCCAGCAGCCTCTCTACTAGGAAGGACGAGCAGTACTTC. This chain uses TRBV6-5 with TRBJ2-7, with D maybe TRBD2 (5 bases). V gave up 6 bases and J gave up 5 bases, with 17 bases separating them. This CDR3 spans 14 amino acids. Germline values: CDR1 MNHEY, CDR2 SVGAGI.

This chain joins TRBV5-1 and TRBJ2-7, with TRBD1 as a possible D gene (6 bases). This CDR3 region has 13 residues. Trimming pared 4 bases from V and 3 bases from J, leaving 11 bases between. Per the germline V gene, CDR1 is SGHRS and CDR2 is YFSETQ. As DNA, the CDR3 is TGCGCCAGCAGCCAGACAGGAAACTACGAGCAGTACTTC. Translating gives CASSQTGNYEQYF.

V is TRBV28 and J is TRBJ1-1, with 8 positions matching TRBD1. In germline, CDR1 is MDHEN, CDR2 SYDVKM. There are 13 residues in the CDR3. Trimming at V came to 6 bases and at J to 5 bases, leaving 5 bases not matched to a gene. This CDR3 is CASSPTGVTEAFF. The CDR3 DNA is TGTGCCAGCAGCCCGACAGGGGTGACTGAAGCTTTCTTT.